The TCR beta chain described here comes from a study of blood T cell repertoires in COVID-19. Across the study: The analysed material was cDNA or gDNA that came from T cells, B-cell-depleted T cells, or PBMCs.

TCRdb's table, derived via immunoSEQ multiplex PCR, lists solely in-frame clones and lacks some. In the table there are 250,000 to 300,000 clones, roughly 85% of which are singletons. Trimming left V 1 base short and J 6 bases short, with 25 bases between. Looked up from germline, CDR1 is SGHDN and CDR2 is FVKESK. The CDR3 runs to 19 residues. Sequenced material: peripheral blood. This TCR was recovered from a man aged 50-60 years with active or convalescent COVID-19. The chain has TRBV14 and TRBJ2-1, with a weak D call TRBD1 (8 bases). Here the CDR3 DNA reads TGTGCCAGCAGCCAAGTACGACAGGGGCAGAGCGGGGCTCTCAATGAGCAGTTCTTC. Translating gives CASSQVRQGQSGALNEQFF.